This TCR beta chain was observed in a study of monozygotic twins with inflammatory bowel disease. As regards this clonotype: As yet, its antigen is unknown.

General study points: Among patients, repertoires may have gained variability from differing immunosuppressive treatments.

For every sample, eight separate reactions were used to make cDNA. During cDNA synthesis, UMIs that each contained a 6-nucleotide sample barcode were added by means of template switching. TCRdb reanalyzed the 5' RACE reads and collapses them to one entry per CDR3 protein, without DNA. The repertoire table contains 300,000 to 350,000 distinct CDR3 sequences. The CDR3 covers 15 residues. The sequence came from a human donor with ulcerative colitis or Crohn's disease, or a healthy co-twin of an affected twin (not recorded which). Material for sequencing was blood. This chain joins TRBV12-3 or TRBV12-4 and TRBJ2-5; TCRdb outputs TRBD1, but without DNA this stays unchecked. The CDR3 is CASSRQASDKETQYF.